The text below deals with one T cell receptor beta chain. The clone's antigen remains unknown. No qualities accompany the bases; no much larger clone lies one base away. The CDR3 starts with the cysteine, ends with the phenylalanine, and has 15 residues. Only the CDR3 part of the read is kept: 45 bases, read in frame from the first base. A distance of 16 bases separates the germline ends of V and J, which lose 4 bases and 3 bases respectively. Sequences SGHTA (CDR1) and FQGNSA (CDR2) are obtained from the germline V gene. The receptor library was made with RT-PCR. Instrument used: Illumina MiSeq. TCRdb itself trimmed the public reads at Q25 with fastp, ran MiXCR and retained productive beta chains. Here each entry gathers all rows of one CDR3 protein and keeps the most common genes and DNA. For this sample there are fewer than 2,000 distinct CDR3 sequences; about 15% appear just once. Of the sample, approximately 7.6% falls within the top ten clones.

The sample is drawn from a study of immune reconstitution after stem cell transplant in scleroderma (dated by TCRdb to 2015 to 2018). Collection took place before or after autologous hematopoietic stem cell transplantation (not recorded which). This sequence originates from a female donor with systemic sclerosis. Recombination linked TRBV7-2 to TRBJ2-7; TRBD2 is possibly the D segment (6 matching bases). The CDR3 protein is CASSSNSGGGYEQYF. The nucleotides are TGTGCCAGCAGCTCCAATTCCGGGGGAGGCTACGAGCAGTACTTC.